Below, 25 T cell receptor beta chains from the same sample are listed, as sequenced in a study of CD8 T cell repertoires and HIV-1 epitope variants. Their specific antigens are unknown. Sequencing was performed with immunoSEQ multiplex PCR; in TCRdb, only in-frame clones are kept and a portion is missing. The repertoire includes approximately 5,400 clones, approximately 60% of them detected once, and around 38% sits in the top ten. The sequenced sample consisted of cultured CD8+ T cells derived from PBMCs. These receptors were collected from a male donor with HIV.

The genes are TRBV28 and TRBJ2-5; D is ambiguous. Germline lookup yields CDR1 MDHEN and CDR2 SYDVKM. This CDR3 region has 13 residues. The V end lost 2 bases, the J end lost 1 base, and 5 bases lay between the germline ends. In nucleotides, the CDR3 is TGTGCCAGCAGTTTAGGGCCCCAAGAGACCCAGTACTTC. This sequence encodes CASSLGPQETQYF.

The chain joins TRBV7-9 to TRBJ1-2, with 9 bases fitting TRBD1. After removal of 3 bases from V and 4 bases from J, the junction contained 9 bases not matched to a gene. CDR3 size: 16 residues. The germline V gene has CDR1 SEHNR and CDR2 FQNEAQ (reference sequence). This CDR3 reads CASSFLRQGGIYGYTF. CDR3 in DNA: TGTGCCAGCAGCTTCTTAAGACAGGGGGGGATCTATGGCTACACCTTC. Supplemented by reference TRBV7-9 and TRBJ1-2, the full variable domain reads DTGVSQNPRHKITKRGQNVTFRCDPISEHNRLYWYRQTLGQGPEFLTYFQNEAQLEKSRLLSDRFSAERPKGSFSTLEIQRTEQGDSAMYLCASSFLRQGGIYGYTFGSGTRLTVV.

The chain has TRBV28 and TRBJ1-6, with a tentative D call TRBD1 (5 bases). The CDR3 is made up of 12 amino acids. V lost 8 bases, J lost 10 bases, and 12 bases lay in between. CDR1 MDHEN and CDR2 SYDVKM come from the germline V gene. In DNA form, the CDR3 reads TGTGCCAGCGGGGCCGGGAACTCACCCCTCCACTTT. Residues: CASGAGNSPLHF.

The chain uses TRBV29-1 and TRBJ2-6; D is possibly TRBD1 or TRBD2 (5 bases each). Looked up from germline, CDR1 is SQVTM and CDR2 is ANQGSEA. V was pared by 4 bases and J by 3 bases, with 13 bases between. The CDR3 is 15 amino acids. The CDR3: CSVVWGNDGANVLTF. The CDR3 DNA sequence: TGCAGCGTTGTTTGGGGGAATGATGGGGCCAACGTCCTGACTTTC.

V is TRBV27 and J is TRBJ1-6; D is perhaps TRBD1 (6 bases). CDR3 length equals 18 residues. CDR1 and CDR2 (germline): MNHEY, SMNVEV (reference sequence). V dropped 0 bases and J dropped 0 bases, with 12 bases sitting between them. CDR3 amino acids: CASSLSFQGSSYNSPLHF. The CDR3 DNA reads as TGTGCCAGCAGTTTATCCTTTCAGGGGAGCTCCTATAATTCACCCCTCCACTTT.

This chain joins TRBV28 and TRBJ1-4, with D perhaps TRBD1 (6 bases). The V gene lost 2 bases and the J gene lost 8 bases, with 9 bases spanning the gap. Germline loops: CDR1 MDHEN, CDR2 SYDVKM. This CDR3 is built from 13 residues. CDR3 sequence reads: CASSLPTGEKLFF. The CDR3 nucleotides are TGTGCCAGCAGTTTACCCACAGGGGAAAAACTGTTTTTT.

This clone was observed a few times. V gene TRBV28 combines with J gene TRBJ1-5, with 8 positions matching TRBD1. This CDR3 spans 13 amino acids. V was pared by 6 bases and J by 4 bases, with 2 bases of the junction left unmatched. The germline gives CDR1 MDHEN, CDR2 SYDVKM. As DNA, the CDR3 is TGTGCCAGCAGGACAGGGGCGAATCAGCCCCAGCATTTT. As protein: CASRTGANQPQHF.

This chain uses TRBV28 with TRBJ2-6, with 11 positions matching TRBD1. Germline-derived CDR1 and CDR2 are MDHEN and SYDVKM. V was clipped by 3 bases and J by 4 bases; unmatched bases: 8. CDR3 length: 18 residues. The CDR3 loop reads CASSFGTGGFIGANVLTF. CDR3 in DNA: TGTGCCAGCAGTTTTGGGACAGGGGGATTCATAGGGGCCAACGTCCTGACTTTC.

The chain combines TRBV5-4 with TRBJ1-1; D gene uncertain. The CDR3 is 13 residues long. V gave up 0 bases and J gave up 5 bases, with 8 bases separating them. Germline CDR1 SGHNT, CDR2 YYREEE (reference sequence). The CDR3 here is CASSLGVRTEAFF. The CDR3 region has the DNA TGTGCCAGCAGCTTGGGCGTCAGGACTGAAGCTTTCTTT.

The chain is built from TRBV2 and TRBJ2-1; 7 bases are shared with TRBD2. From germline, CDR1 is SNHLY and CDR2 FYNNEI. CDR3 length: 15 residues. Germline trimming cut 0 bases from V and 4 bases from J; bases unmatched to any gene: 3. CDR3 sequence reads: CASSEAGGQYNEQFF. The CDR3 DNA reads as TGTGCCAGCAGTGAAGCGGGAGGGCAATACAATGAGCAGTTCTTC.

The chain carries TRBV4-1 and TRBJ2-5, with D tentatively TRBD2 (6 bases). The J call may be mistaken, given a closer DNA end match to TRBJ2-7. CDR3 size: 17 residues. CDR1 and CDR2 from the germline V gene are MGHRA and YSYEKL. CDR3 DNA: TGCGCCAGCAGCCAAGATTTACCGGGACTGAGTTCCTACGAGCAGTACTTC. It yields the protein CASSQDLPGLSSYEQYF.

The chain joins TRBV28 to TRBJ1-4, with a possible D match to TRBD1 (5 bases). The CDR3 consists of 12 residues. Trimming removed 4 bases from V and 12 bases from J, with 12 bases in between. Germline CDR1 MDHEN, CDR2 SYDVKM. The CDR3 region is CASSWDRGQLFF. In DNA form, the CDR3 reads TGTGCCAGCAGTTGGGACCGAGGCCAACTGTTTTTT. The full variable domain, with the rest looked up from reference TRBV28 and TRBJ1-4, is DVKVTQSSRYLVKRTGEKVFLECVQDMDHENMFWYRQDPGLGLRLIYFSYDVKMKEKGDIPEGYSVSREKKERFSLILESASTNQTSMYLCASSWDRGQLFFGSGTQLSVL.

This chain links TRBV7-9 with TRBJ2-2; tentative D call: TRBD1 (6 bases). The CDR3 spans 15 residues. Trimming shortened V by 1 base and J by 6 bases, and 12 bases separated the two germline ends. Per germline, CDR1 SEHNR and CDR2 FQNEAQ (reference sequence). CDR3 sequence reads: CASSLETGTPGELFF. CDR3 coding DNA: TGTGCCAGCAGCTTAGAGACAGGAACCCCCGGGGAGCTGTTTTTT.

This chain's CDR3 is CASSPPGVGSDYGYTF. In nucleotides, the CDR3 is TGTGCCAGCAGCCCCCCCGGTGTAGGATCTGACTATGGCTACACCTTC. J is TRBJ1-2 and V is TRBV7-9; no clear D. The germline CDR1 and CDR2 sequences are SEHNR and FQNEAQ (reference sequence). The CDR3 sequence is 16 residues long. V was trimmed by 5 bases and J by 3 bases, leaving 19 bases between them.

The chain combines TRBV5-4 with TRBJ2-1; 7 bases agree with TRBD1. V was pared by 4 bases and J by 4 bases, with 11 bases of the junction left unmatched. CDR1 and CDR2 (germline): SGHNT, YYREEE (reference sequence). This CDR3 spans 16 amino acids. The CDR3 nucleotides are TGTGCCAGCAGCCCTCCACGACAGGGATATTACAATGAGCAGTTCTTC. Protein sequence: CASSPPRQGYYNEQFF.

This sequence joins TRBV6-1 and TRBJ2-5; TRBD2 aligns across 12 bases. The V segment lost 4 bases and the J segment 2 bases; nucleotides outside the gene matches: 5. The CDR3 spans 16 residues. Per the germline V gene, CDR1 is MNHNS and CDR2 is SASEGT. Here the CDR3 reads CASSGLAGDLQETQYF. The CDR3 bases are TGTGCCAGCAGTGGACTAGCGGGGGACCTACAAGAGACCCAGTACTTC.

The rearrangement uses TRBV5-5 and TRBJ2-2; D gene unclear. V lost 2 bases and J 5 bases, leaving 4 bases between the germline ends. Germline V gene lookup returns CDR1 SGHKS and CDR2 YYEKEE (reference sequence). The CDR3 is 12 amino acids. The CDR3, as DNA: TGTGCCAGCAGCTTCCAAACCGGGGAGCTGTTTTTT. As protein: CASSFQTGELFF.

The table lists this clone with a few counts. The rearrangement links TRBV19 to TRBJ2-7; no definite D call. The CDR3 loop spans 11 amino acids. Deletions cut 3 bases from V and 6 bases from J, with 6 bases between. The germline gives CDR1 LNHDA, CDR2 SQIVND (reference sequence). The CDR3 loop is CASSMGSEQYF. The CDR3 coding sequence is TGTGCCAGTAGTATGGGTTCCGAGCAGTACTTC. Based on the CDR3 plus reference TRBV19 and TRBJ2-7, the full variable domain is DGGITQSPKYLFRKEGQNVTLSCEQNLNHDAMYWYRQDPGQGLRLIYYSQIVNDFQKGDIAEGYSVSREKKESFPLTVTSAQKNPTAFYLCASSMGSEQYFGPGTRLTVT.

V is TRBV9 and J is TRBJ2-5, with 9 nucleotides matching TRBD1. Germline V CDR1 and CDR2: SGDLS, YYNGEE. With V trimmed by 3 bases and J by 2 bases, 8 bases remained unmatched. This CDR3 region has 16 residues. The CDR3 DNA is TGTGCCAGCAGCGGCGGGACAGGGTTTCTGCAAGAGACCCAGTACTTC. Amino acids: CASSGGTGFLQETQYF.

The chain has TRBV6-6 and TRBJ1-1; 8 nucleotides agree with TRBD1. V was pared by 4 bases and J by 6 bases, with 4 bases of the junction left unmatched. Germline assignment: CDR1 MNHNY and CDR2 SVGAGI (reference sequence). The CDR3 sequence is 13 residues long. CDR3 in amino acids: CASSWTGSAEAFF. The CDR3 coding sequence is TGTGCCAGCAGTTGGACAGGGTCAGCTGAAGCTTTCTTT.

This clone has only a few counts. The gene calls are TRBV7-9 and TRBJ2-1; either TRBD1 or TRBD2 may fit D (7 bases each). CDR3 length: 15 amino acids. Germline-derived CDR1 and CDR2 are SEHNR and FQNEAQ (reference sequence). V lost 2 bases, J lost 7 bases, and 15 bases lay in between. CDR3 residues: CASSLSLQGGNEQFF. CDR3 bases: TGTGCCAGCAGCTTATCTCTTCAGGGGGGGAATGAGCAGTTCTTC. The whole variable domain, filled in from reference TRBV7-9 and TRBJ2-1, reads DTGVSQNPRHKITKRGQNVTFRCDPISEHNRLYWYRQTLGQGPEFLTYFQNEAQLEKSRLLSDRFSAERPKGSFSTLEIQRTEQGDSAMYLCASSLSLQGGNEQFFGPGTRLTVL.

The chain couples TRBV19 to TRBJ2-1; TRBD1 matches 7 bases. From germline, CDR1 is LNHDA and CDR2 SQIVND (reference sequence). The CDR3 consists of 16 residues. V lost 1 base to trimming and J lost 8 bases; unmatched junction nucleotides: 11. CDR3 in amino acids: CASSIGGTGVTDEQFF. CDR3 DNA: TGTGCCAGTAGTATAGGAGGAACAGGGGTGACCGATGAGCAGTTCTTC.

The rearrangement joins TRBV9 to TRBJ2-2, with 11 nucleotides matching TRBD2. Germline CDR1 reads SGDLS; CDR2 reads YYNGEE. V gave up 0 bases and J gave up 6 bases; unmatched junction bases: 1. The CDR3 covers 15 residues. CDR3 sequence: CASSVVSGGAGELFF. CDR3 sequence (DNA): TGTGCCAGCAGCGTAGTTAGCGGGGGGGCCGGGGAGCTGTTTTTT. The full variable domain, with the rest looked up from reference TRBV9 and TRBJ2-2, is DSGVTQTPKHLITATGQRVTLRCSPRSGDLSVYWYQQSLDQGLQFLIQYYNGEERAKGNILERFSAQQFPDLHSELNLSSLELGDSALYFCASSVVSGGAGELFFGEGSRLTVL.

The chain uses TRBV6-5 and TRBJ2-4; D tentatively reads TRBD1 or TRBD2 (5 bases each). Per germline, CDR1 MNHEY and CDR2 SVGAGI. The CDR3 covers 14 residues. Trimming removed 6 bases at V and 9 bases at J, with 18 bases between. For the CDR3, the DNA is TGTGCCAGCAGAACGGACGGGGCCCTATCCATTCAGTACTTC. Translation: CASRTDGALSIQYF.

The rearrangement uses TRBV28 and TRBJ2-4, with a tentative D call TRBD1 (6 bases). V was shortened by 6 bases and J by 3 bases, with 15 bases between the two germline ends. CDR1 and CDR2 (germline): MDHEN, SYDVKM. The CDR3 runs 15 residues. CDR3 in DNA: TGTGCCAGCAGCCCCTCACAGGGATTCAAAAACATTCAGTACTTC. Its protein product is CASSPSQGFKNIQYF.